One and the same sample provided the 11 T cell receptor beta chains below, sequenced in a study of control samples from healthy donors and cancer patients. Measured with immunoSEQ multiplex PCR; TCRdb has only the in-frame clones, and not every one. The data hold around 70,000 clones, with about 87% observed a single time. The sequenced sample was PBMCs. The source is a woman aged 45-59 years with head and neck cancer.

The chain is built from TRBV5-4 and TRBJ2-7; 7 bases fit TRBD1. Germline V lookup: CDR1 SGHNT, CDR2 YYREEE (reference sequence). This CDR3 has 14 residues. Trimming took 0 bases from V and 6 from J; bases not matched to a gene: 6. The chain's CDR3 is CASSLEGAGGEQYF. The CDR3 DNA is TGTGCCAGCAGCTTGGAGGGGGCAGGGGGCGAGCAGTACTTC.

The chain combines TRBV6-5 with TRBJ2-7; possible D gene TRBD2, 6 bases. The CDR3 sequence is 13 residues long. V shed 7 bases and J shed 3 bases, with 13 bases lying between them. Germline V gives CDR1 MNHEY, CDR2 SVGAGI. CDR3 in amino acids: CASIGGSLYEQYF. In DNA, the CDR3 is TGTGCCAGCATCGGGGGTTCCCTCTACGAGCAGTACTTC.

The count of this clone is one. The J gene is TRBJ2-3, the V gene TRBV14; perhaps TRBD2 as D (7 bases). The CDR3 has 16 amino acids. CDR1 and CDR2 (germline): SGHDN, FVKESK. The V and J ends lost 2 bases and 2 bases respectively, with 14 bases between them. The CDR3 loop reads CASSQWGGQNTDTQYF. The CDR3 DNA sequence: TGTGCCAGCAGCCAATGGGGGGGGCAAAACACAGATACGCAGTATTTT.

The rearrangement uses TRBV7-9 and TRBJ1-3; 8 bases line up with TRBD1. The germline V gene encodes CDR1 SEHNR and CDR2 FQNEAQ (reference sequence). The CDR3 sequence is 15 residues long. V trimming: 6 bases; J trimming: 0 bases; junction bases outside the gene matches: 4. CDR3 in DNA: TGTGCCAGCAGTCGGACAGGGAACTCTGGAAACACCATATATTTT. It translates to CASSRTGNSGNTIYF.

The J gene is TRBJ2-5, the V gene TRBV3-1 (or the pseudogene TRBV3-2), with 11 bases fitting TRBD2. CDR1 is LGHDT and CDR2 is YNNKEL in the germline V gene (reference sequence). The CDR3 extends over 17 amino acids. Trimming removed 0 bases from V and 5 bases from J; junction bases left unmatched: 8. The CDR3 reads CASSQELAGAARETQYF. For the CDR3, the DNA is TGTGCCAGCAGCCAAGAACTAGCGGGGGCCGCGAGGGAGACCCAGTACTTC.

V usage is TRBV7-8 and J usage is TRBJ1-3; tentatively, D is TRBD1 (5 bases). In germline, CDR1 is SGHVS, CDR2 FQNEAQ. The ends were cut back, 6 bases at V and 0 bases at J, with 9 bases in the middle. The CDR3 has 14 amino acids. This CDR3 is CASRQEPSGNTIYF. DNA of the CDR3: TGTGCCAGCAGACAGGAACCCTCTGGAAACACCATATATTTT.

The chain couples TRBV2 to TRBJ2-1, with D unclear. This CDR3 spans 14 amino acids. The V gene lost 4 bases and the J gene lost 4 bases, with 11 bases spanning the gap. Germline CDR1 reads SNHLY; CDR2 reads FYNNEI. The CDR3 sequence: CASSASLEYNEQFF. For the CDR3, the DNA is TGTGCCAGCAGTGCTAGTCTAGAGTACAATGAGCAGTTCTTC.

The rearrangement links TRBV18 to TRBJ2-5; D unclear. The V end lost 3 bases, the J end lost 0 bases, and 5 bases lay between the germline ends. The CDR3 extends over 13 amino acids. The V gene's germline CDR1 is KGHSH and CDR2 LQKENI. CDR3 DNA sequence: TGTGCCAGCTCACCGATTTACCAAGAGACCCAGTACTTC. It specifies CASSPIYQETQYF.

About this clone itself: In the same sample, other DNA sequences code for this CDR3. The chain recombines TRBV11-2 with TRBJ2-3; D is possibly TRBD2 (6 bases). CDR1 and CDR2 (germline): SGHAT, FQNNGV. CDR3 size: 15 residues. The V and J ends lost 5 bases and 0 bases respectively, with 12 bases between them. Here the CDR3 reads CASSPRRGSTDTQYF. In DNA form, the CDR3 reads TGTGCCAGCAGCCCAAGGAGGGGTAGCACAGATACGCAGTATTTT.

V and J are TRBV5-1 and TRBJ2-7; D remains ambiguous. The V and J ends lost 5 bases and 0 bases respectively, with 12 bases between them. The length of the CDR3 is 14 residues. Germline V CDR1 and CDR2: SGHRS, YFSETQ. The CDR3 is CASRSGPLSYEQYF. CDR3 DNA: TGCGCCAGCAGGTCAGGTCCACTCTCCTACGAGCAGTACTTC.

The chain has TRBV12-3 or TRBV12-4 and TRBJ2-4; D tentatively fits TRBD1 or TRBD2 (5 bases each). With 5 bases removed from V and 5 bases from J, the gap between germline ends came to 10 bases. CDR3 length: 13 residues. Here the CDR3 reads CASSPGPQNIQYF. The CDR3 bases are TGTGCCAGCAGTCCGGGACCGCAAAACATTCAGTACTTC.